The rows below give T cell receptor beta chains drawn from one sample of a study of blood T cell repertoires in COVID-19. Sequenced by immunoSEQ multiplex PCR; TCRdb stores in-frame clones only, minus some. The sample comprises roughly 250,000 clones, approximately 89% of which are singletons, and approximately 1.2% rests with the top ten. Sequences were obtained from PBMCs or T cells enriched from blood (not recorded which). The receptor set was obtained from a woman aged 40 to 55 with acute COVID-19. Both conserved end residues are part of each CDR3. A D gene is named only where the DNA matches it firmly. Not all rows give a size; the values are once, few, many and, for expanded clones, a class.

V	J	D	size	CDR3	DNA
TRBV7-2	TRBJ2-3	TRBD2	-	CASSQRGSSGSLTDTQYF	TGTGCCAGCAGCCAGCGGGGTTCTAGCGGGAGTCTTACAGATACGCAGTATTTT
TRBV12-3/TRBV12-4	TRBJ2-3	-	-	CASSPSTDTQYF	TGTGCCAGCAGCCCCTCCACAGATACGCAGTATTTT
TRBV10-1	TRBJ2-1	TRBD2	-	CASSEDSGSGNEQFF	TGCGCCAGCAGTGAGGATAGCGGGAGTGGCAATGAGCAGTTCTTC
TRBV29-1	TRBJ2-3	TRBD2	-	CSVVAGVRSTDTQYF	TGCAGCGTAGTAGCGGGAGTAAGGAGCACAGATACGCAGTATTTT
TRBV18	TRBJ2-7	-	-	CASSPLAETSYEQYF	TGTGCCAGCTCACCACTGGCCGAAACCTCCTACGAGCAGTACTTC
TRBV19	TRBJ1-2	TRBD1	-	CASSIGGQNYGYTF	TGTGCCAGTAGTATAGGGGGACAGAACTATGGCTACACCTTC
TRBV10-1	TRBJ2-5	TRBD2	once	CASSEQRGGETQYF	TGCGCCAGCAGCGAACAGCGGGGAGGGGAGACCCAGTACTTC
TRBV18	TRBJ2-1	TRBD2	-	CASSRGLAGGDNEQFF	TGTGCCAGCTCACGGGGACTAGCGGGAGGGGACAATGAGCAGTTCTTC
TRBV10-3	TRBJ1-5	-	-	CASGSGTRSNQPQHF	TGTGCCAGCGGCTCCGGGACAAGAAGCAATCAGCCCCAGCATTTT
TRBV6-5	TRBJ2-1	TRBD1	-	CASSYPGQGYNEQFF	TGTGCCAGCAGTTACCCGGGACAGGGTTACAATGAGCAGTTCTTC
TRBV20-1	TRBJ1-2	-	once	CSASPAGLNYGYTF	TGCAGTGCTAGTCCGGCAGGGCTTAACTATGGCTACACCTTC
TRBV5-1	TRBJ2-7	TRBD2	-	CASSLELATSEQYF	TGCGCCAGCAGCTTGGAACTAGCGACCTCCGAGCAGTACTTC
TRBV27	TRBJ2-7	-	-	CASSLSPPRPSYEQYF	TGTGCCAGCAGTTTATCTCCCCCCAGGCCCTCCTACGAGCAGTACTTC
TRBV28	TRBJ1-2	TRBD1	-	CASSFTGGYGYTF	TGTGCCAGCAGTTTCACAGGGGGCTATGGCTACACCTTC
TRBV4-1	TRBJ2-3	-	-	CASSLGRQVVVDTQYF	TGCGCCAGCAGCCTAGGTCGGCAGGTGGTCGTTGATACGCAGTATTTT
TRBV5-6	TRBJ2-7	-	-	CASSPGNYEQYF	TGTGCCAGCAGCCCAGGGAACTACGAGCAGTACTTC
TRBV4-2	TRBJ2-3	TRBD2	-	CASSPGLAGGPSTDTQYF	TGTGCCAGCAGCCCGGGACTAGCGGGAGGGCCAAGCACAGATACGCAGTATTTT
TRBV7-6	TRBJ2-3	TRBD2	-	CASSRTSGARDTQYF	TGTGCCAGCAGCCGGACTAGCGGAGCTAGGGATACGCAGTATTTT
TRBV5-5	TRBJ1-2	-	-	CASRKPGQGIGYTF	TGTGCCAGCAGGAAACCGGGACAAGGGATTGGCTACACCTTC
TRBV4-3	TRBJ2-1	-	few	CASSQALHNEQFF	TGCGCCAGCAGCCAAGCCCTCCACAATGAGCAGTTCTTC
TRBV24-1	TRBJ1-5	-	-	CATGEANQPQHF	TGTGCCACCGGGGAGGCCAATCAGCCCCAGCATTTT
TRBV7-9	TRBJ1-2	-	-	CASSPTRRNYGYTF	TGTGCCAGCAGCCCCACCCGGAGAAACTATGGCTACACCTTC